This entry concerns a single T cell receptor (beta chain). Until they underwent thyroid surgery, no patient had received any treatment. TCRdb ran MiXCR on the PCR reads. The table includes under 20,000 clones, around a quarter detected once. This sample was taken from a study of metastatic and nonmetastatic thyroid tumors. Looking at the study overall: Across blood and tumor or nodule tissue, repertoires from malignant and benign thyroid patients were compared with one another.

CDR1 and CDR2 from the germline V gene are SNHLY and FYNNEI. The CDR3 covers 12 residues. The V end lost 6 bases, the J end lost 4 bases, and 7 bases lay between the germline ends. The TCR sequence derives from a female donor with papillary thyroid cancer or a benign thyroid nodule (not recorded which). Some clones in this sample may be carry-over from other donors' samples. The J gene is TRBJ1-5, the V gene TRBV2, with no clear D. The sequenced material came from adjacent normal tissue. CDR3 sequence (DNA): TGTGCCAGCAGGGGTGAGAATCAGCCCCAGCATTTT. Protein: CASRGENQPQHF.